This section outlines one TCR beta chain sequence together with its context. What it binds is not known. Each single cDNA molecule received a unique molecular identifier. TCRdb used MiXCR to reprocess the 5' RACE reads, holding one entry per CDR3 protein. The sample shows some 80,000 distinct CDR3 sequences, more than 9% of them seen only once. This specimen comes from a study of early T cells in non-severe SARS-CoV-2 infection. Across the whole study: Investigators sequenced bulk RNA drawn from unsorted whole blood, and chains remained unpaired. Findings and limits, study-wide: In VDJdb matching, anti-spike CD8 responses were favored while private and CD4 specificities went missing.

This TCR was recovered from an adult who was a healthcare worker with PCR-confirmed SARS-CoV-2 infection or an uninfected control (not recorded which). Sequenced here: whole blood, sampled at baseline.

The CDR3 DNA is TGCGCCAGCAGCTTGGTTATGACCTCCGGGGAGCTGTTTTTT. This encodes CASSLVMTSGELFF. The rearrangement joins TRBV5-1 to TRBJ2-2; no firm D call. Germline V gives CDR1 SGHRS, CDR2 YFSETQ. V was clipped by 0 bases and J by 6 bases, with 9 bases between them. The CDR3 runs 14 residues. Complete variable domain (other parts from reference TRBV5-1 and TRBJ2-2): KAGVTQTPRYLIKTRGQQVTLSCSPISGHRSVSWYQQTPGQGLQFLFEYFSETQRNKGNFPGRFSGRQFSNSRSEMNVSTLELGDSALYLCASSLVMTSGELFFGEGSRLTVL.